Listed here are 16 T cell receptor beta chains from one sample, sequenced in a study of early T cells in non-severe SARS-CoV-2 infection. Each CDR3 protein gets one entry after TCRdb re-called the 5' RACE reads with MiXCR. The top ten clones hold roughly 6.6% of a sample with some 77,000 distinct CDR3 sequences, 5% of them seen once. Sample: whole blood, taken at baseline. The receptor set was obtained from an adult who was a healthcare worker with PCR-confirmed SARS-CoV-2 infection or an uninfected control (not recorded which).

The sample holds a few counts of this clonotype. The genes are TRBV7-9 and TRBJ1-4; no reliable D call. The CDR3 loop spans 15 amino acids. Germline assignment: CDR1 SEHNR and CDR2 FQNEAQ (reference sequence). V was trimmed by 3 bases and J by 8 bases, leaving 16 bases between them. The CDR3 coding sequence is TGTGCCAGCAGCTTGGGCAGGTCAGAGGAAGAAAAACTGTTTTTT. As protein: CASSLGRSEEEKLFF.

This clonotype was observed at least ten times. The chain combines TRBV20-1 with TRBJ2-1, with unresolved D. V was pared by 4 bases and J by 5 bases, with 3 bases between. Germline-derived CDR1 and CDR2 are DFQATT and SNEGSKA (reference sequence). This CDR3 has 10 amino acids. This CDR3 reads CSATNNEQFF. In nucleotides, the CDR3 is TGCAGTGCTACCAACAATGAGCAGTTCTTC.

This rearrangement joins TRBV7-8 to TRBJ2-1; 7 positions agree with TRBD2. The germline CDR1 and CDR2 sequences are SGHVS and FQNEAQ. The CDR3 has 15 residues. Trimming at V came to 4 bases and at J to 9 bases, leaving 12 bases not matched to a gene. As DNA, the CDR3 is TGTGCCAGCAGCTCCCAAGGGGAGGGGTACGGTGAGCAGTTCTTC. Amino acid sequence: CASSSQGEGYGEQFF.

J is TRBJ2-3 and V is TRBV5-6; no clear D gene. The V end lost 1 base, the J end lost 0 bases, and 3 bases lay between the germline ends. The CDR3 extends over 13 amino acids. Germline V gene sequence: CDR1 SGHDT, CDR2 YYEEEE. CDR3 DNA sequence: TGTGCCAGCAGCTTGCCTAGCACAGATACGCAGTATTTT. Translation: CASSLPSTDTQYF.

This clonotype has a count of ten or more. This chain links TRBV6-6 with TRBJ2-5; D call uncertain. The CDR3 length is 14 residues. Trimming cost V 6 bases and J 5 bases, with 16 bases left between them. CDR1 and CDR2 from the germline V gene are MNHNY and SVGAGI (reference sequence). This chain's CDR3 is CASSPLGYRETQYF. The CDR3 region has the DNA TGTGCCAGCAGCCCTCTGGGCTACCGGGAGACCCAGTACTTC.

This clonotype was seen at least ten times. V and J are TRBV5-1 and TRBJ2-7, with D possibly matching TRBD1 (5 bases). This CDR3 comprises 14 residues. Trimming removed 4 bases from V and 2 bases from J, with 13 bases in between. Germline-derived CDR1 and CDR2 are SGHRS and YFSETQ. The CDR3 DNA reads as TGCGCCAGCAGCGGGGCACCTACTCCCTACGAGCAGTACTTC. Translation gives CASSGAPTPYEQYF.

A few counts support this clonotype. The chain combines TRBV28 with TRBJ1-4, with D uncertain. Germline CDR1 and CDR2: MDHEN and SYDVKM. The CDR3 is 12 residues long. V was cut by 4 bases and J by 6 bases, with 6 bases left in between. The CDR3 loop is CASSSRYEKLFF. The DNA of the CDR3 is TGTGCCAGCAGTTCCCGTTATGAAAAACTGTTTTTT.

This clonotype occurred a few times. This chain connects TRBV30 to TRBJ1-5; D not resolved. Trimming cost V 4 bases and J 5 bases, with 15 bases left between them. CDR1 and CDR2 (germline): GTSNPN, SVGIG (reference sequence). CDR3 length: 14 amino acids. CDR3 nucleotides: TGTGCCTGGACCTCAAACCCCGGTTATCAGCCCCAGCATTTT. This gives the protein CAWTSNPGYQPQHF.

This clonotype has a count of ten or more. The V and J genes are TRBV6-5 and TRBJ1-1; D might be TRBD1 (5 bases). The CDR3 is 15 residues long. V was trimmed by 6 bases and J by 0 bases, leaving 14 bases between them. Germline V gene sequence: CDR1 MNHEY, CDR2 SVGAGI. The CDR3, as DNA: TGTGCCAGCAGCTCCATTGGGGGGTTGAACACTGAAGCTTTCTTT. Its protein is CASSSIGGLNTEAFF.

This clonotype was observed at least ten times. The chain recombines TRBV7-6 with TRBJ2-6, with D perhaps matching TRBD1 (6 bases). The CDR3 is 15 amino acids. Germline V gene data show CDR1 as SGHVS and CDR2 as FNYEAQ. With 6 bases removed from V and 4 bases from J, the gap between germline ends came to 13 bases. The CDR3 DNA reads as TGTGCCAGCAGTCCATCCGGGACAGGGGCCAACGTCCTGACTTTC. Its protein product is CASSPSGTGANVLTF.

Ten or more counts support this clonotype. The V gene is TRBV29-1, the J gene TRBJ2-2; no clear D gene. V shed 3 bases and J shed 2 bases, with 7 bases lying between them. CDR3 length equals 13 residues. CDR1 and CDR2 (germline): SQVTM, ANQGSEA. The CDR3 DNA follows: TGCAGCGTTGAGTCGGGTAACACCGGGGAGCTGTTTTTT. Its translation: CSVESGNTGELFF.

There are a few counts of this clonotype. The chain recombines TRBV29-1 with TRBJ2-3; possible D gene TRBD1, 5 bases. This CDR3 contains 14 residues. Trimming removed 0 bases at V and 4 bases at J, with 11 bases between. Germline lookup yields CDR1 SQVTM and CDR2 ANQGSEA. Here the CDR3 DNA reads TGCAGCGTTGAAGATCCGAAAGGGGCAGATACGCAGTATTTT. Translated, it gives CSVEDPKGADTQYF.

V gene TRBV7-9 combines with J gene TRBJ1-1, with D possibly TRBD1 on 5 matching bases. Per germline, CDR1 SEHNR and CDR2 FQNEAQ (reference sequence). Trimming cost V 5 bases and J 5 bases, with 12 bases left between them. This CDR3 spans 13 amino acids. The CDR3 DNA reads TGTGCCAGCAGCCCCACATCAGGGACTGAAGCTTTCTTT. Its translation: CASSPTSGTEAFF.

The J gene is TRBJ1-5, the V gene TRBV6-5; D gene unclear. The CDR3 is 14 residues long. V was cut by 8 bases and J by 0 bases, with 11 bases left in between. Per germline, CDR1 MNHEY and CDR2 SVGAGI. The CDR3, as DNA: TGTGCCAGCTGGGCAGGAGATAGCAATCAGCCCCAGCATTTT. Its translation: CASWAGDSNQPQHF.

This clonotype was detected a few times. The genes are TRBV28 and TRBJ2-3; 10 bases map to TRBD1. The CDR3 covers 15 residues. The germline CDR1 and CDR2 sequences are MDHEN and SYDVKM. The trim removed 8 bases at V and 4 bases at J, leaving 9 bases unmatched. DNA of the CDR3: TGTGCCAGCGCTTCCGGGACAGGGGTCCCAGATACGCAGTATTTT. Translating gives CASASGTGVPDTQYF.

The chain couples TRBV7-2 to TRBJ2-6, with D unresolved. Germline V CDR1 and CDR2: SGHTA, FQGNSA. This CDR3 spans 16 amino acids. V lost 0 bases and J lost 0, with 6 bases in between. The CDR3 is CASSLAWLSGANVLTF. The DNA of the CDR3 is TGTGCCAGCAGCTTAGCGTGGCTCTCTGGGGCCAACGTCCTGACTTTC.